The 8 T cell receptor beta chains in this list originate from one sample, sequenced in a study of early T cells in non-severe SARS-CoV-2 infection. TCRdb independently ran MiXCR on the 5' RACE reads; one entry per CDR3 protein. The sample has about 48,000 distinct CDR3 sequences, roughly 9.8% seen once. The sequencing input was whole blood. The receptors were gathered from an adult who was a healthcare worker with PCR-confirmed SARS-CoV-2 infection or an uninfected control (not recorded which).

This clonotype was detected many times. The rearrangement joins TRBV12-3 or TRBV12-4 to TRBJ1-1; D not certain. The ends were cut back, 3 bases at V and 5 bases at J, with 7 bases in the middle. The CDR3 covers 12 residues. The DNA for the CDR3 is TGTGCCAGCAGTTTTTTGGCGACTGAAGCTTTCTTT. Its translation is CASSFLATEAFF.

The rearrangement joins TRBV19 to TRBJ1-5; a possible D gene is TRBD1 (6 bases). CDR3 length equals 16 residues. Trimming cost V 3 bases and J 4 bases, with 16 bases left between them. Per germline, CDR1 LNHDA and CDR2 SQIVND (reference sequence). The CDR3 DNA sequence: TGTGCCAGTAGTATCCGGCCGGGACACCAGAATCAGCCCCAGCATTTT. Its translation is CASSIRPGHQNQPQHF.

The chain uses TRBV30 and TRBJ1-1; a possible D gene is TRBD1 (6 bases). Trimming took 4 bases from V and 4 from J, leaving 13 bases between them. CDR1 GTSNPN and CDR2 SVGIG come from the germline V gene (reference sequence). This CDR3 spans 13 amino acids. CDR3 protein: CAWNRDRGTEAFF. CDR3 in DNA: TGTGCCTGGAACAGGGACCGGGGCACTGAAGCTTTCTTT.

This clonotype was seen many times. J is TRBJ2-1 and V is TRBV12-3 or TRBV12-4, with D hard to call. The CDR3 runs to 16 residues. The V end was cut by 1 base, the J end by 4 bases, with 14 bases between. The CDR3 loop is CASSLVPQPNYNEQFF. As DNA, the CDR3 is TGTGCCAGCAGTTTAGTCCCCCAGCCCAATTACAATGAGCAGTTCTTC.

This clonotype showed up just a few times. The CDR3 DNA reads TGTGCCAGCAGGGGGAGCGAGCAGTACTTC. The encoded protein is CASRGSEQYF. The chain combines TRBV2 with TRBJ2-7; D is possibly TRBD2 (5 bases). The germline CDR1 and CDR2 sequences are SNHLY and FYNNEI. Trimming took 6 bases from V and 6 from J, leaving 6 bases between them. CDR3 size: 10 residues. Looking up the rest from reference TRBV2 and TRBJ2-7 gives the full variable domain: EPEVTQTPSHQVTQMGQEVILRCVPISNHLYFYWYRQILGQKVEFLVSFYNNEISEKSEIFDDQFSVERPDGSNFTLKIRSTKLEDSAMYFCASRGSEQYFGPGTRLTVT.

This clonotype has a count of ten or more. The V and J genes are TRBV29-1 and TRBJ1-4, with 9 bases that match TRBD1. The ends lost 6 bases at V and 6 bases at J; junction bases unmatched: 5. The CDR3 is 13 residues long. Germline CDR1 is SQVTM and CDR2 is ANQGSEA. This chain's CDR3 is CSVTTGGDEKLFF. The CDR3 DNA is TGCAGCGTCACGACAGGGGGGGATGAAAAACTGTTTTTT.

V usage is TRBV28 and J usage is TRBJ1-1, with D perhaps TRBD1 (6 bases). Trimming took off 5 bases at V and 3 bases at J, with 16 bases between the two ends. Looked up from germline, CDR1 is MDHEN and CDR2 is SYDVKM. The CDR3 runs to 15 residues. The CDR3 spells CASSRSRGFYTEAFF. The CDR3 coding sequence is TGTGCCAGCAGTAGATCAAGGGGGTTTTACACTGAAGCTTTCTTT.

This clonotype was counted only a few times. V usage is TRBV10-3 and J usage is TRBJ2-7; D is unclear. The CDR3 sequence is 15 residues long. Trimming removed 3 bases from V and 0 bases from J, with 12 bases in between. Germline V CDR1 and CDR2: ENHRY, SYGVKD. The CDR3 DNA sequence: TGTGCCATCAGTGATCGACCTCTGAGCTCCTACGAGCAGTACTTC. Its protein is CAISDRPLSSYEQYF.